The entry that follows covers one T cell receptor (beta chain) sequence. Its antigen is still unknown. MiXCR was run by TCRdb on the 5' RACE reads, yielding one entry per CDR3 protein. The sample contains roughly 80,000 distinct CDR3 sequences, around 25% of which appear only once. The sample belongs to a study of T-cell memory formation after mild COVID-19. As for the study in general: The study found TCR clusters largely donor specific. Findings of the study overall: CD4+ bias marked clones expanding day 15 to 37, unlike balanced contracting clones. The CD4+ clones that contracted clustered mainly within CM and EM, and the CD8+ clones concentrated in EMRA.

There are 16 residues in the CDR3. With V trimmed by 0 bases and J by 3 bases, 4 bases remained unmatched. The sample was PBMCs or a T cell subset sorted from them (not recorded which). The chain employs TRBV23-1 and TRBJ2-2, with 7 bases identical to TRBD2. TRBV23-1 is reported as an ORF; its role is uncertain. This TCR derives from a young man who had mild COVID-19 (a few samples of this study predate the infection). Cell type and time point are not known. CDR3 sequence (DNA): TGCGCCAGCAGTCAATCGGGCGGGGGAGACACCGGGGAGCTGTTTTTT. Protein sequence: CASSQSGGGDTGELFF.